This is a list of T cell receptor beta chains from one sample in a study of TIL therapy for anti-PD-1-resistant metastatic lung cancer. Here immunoSEQ multiplex PCR was the method, and the copy in TCRdb shows in-frame clones only, minus some. The sample shows under 100,000 clones, less than 70% of them seen only once. The starting material was tumor tissue, obtained at baseline. These receptors were collected from a person aged 25 to 79 with non-small cell lung cancer. Each CDR3 is given with its conserved first and last residue. D genes are given only for firm matches. Clone size is shown for a subset of rows, as once, few, many or a class of expanded clone.

TRBD2,TRBJ2-7,.,TRBV9,14,CASSVSGRPYEQYF,TGTGCCAGCAGCGTCAGCGGGAGGCCCTACGAGCAGTACTTC
.,TRBJ1-5,.,TRBV2,14,CASSESTSNQPQHF,TGTGCCAGCAGTGAAAGTACCAGCAATCAGCCCCAGCATTTT
.,TRBJ1-3,.,TRBV18,15,CASSPAGSSGNTIYF,TGTGCCAGCTCACCAGCAGGCTCCTCTGGAAACACCATATATTTT
TRBD1,TRBJ2-2,.,TRBV5-5,16,CASRPGQGMNTGELFF,TGTGCCAGCAGACCGGGACAGGGTATGAACACCGGGGAGCTGTTTTTT
.,TRBJ1-2,.,TRBV7-8,14,CASSPAGGYYGYTF,TGTGCCAGCAGCCCAGCCGGGGGCTACTATGGCTACACCTTC
.,TRBJ2-7,once,TRBV3-1/TRBV3-2,14,CASSQKLSSYEQYF,TGTGCCAGCAGCCAAAAATTGAGCTCCTACGAGCAGTACTTC
.,TRBJ2-3,once,TRBV5-1,14,CASSLLARPDTQYF,TGCGCCAGCAGCTTGCTAGCGCGGCCAGATACGCAGTATTTT
.,TRBJ1-1,.,TRBV5-6,13,CASSLLGQTEAFF,TGTGCCAGCAGCTTGTTAGGCCAGACAGAAGCTTTCTTT
.,TRBJ1-2,.,TRBV7-9,15,CASSLAGATYHGYTF,TGTGCCAGCAGCTTAGCGGGGGCAACCTACCATGGCTACACCTTC
TRBD1,TRBJ2-1,.,TRBV5-4,14,CASSSTGFHNEQFF,TGTGCCAGCAGCTCGACAGGGTTCCACAATGAGCAGTTCTTC
.,TRBJ2-6,once,TRBV4-3,15,CASSQQGGGANVLTF,TGCGCCAGCAGCCAACAGGGTGGTGGGGCCAACGTCCTGACTTTC
.,TRBJ2-7,.,TRBV5-5,11,CASSLNYEQYF,TGTGCCAGCAGCCTTAATTACGAGCAGTACTTC
TRBD1,TRBJ2-7,.,TRBV27,14,CASSYRTGGYEQYF,TGTGCCAGCAGCTACAGGACAGGGGGCTACGAGCAGTACTTC
TRBD2,TRBJ2-1,.,TRBV29-1,13,CSVSSGLYNEQFF,TGCAGCGTTTCTAGCGGGCTTTACAATGAGCAGTTCTTC
TRBD1,TRBJ2-6,.,TRBV10-3,19,CAISPRPGQGARGANVLTF,TGTGCCATCAGTCCCCGTCCGGGACAGGGGGCGCGTGGGGCCAACGTCCTGACTTTC
.,TRBJ2-7,.,TRBV24-1,15,CATSDAGNPLDEQYF,TGTGCCACCAGTGATGCCGGGAACCCACTGGACGAGCAGTACTTC
TRBD1,TRBJ2-7,.,TRBV28,14,CASIGGTGYYEQYF,TGTGCCAGCATAGGCGGGACAGGCTACTACGAGCAGTACTTC
.,TRBJ2-2,.,TRBV12-3/TRBV12-4,13,CASRDGVTGELFF,TGTGCCAGCAGGGACGGAGTAACCGGGGAGCTGTTTTTT
.,TRBJ2-1,once,TRBV5-6,13,CASSSGINNEQFF,TGTGCCAGCAGCTCCGGGATCAACAATGAGCAGTTCTTC
.,TRBJ2-1,.,TRBV19,15,CASRIQGQGYNEQFF,TGTGCCAGTAGGATACAGGGTCAGGGGTACAATGAGCAGTTCTTC
TRBD2,TRBJ2-1,once,TRBV4-3,17,CASSQDVTLAAYNEQFF,TGCGCCAGCAGCCAAGATGTAACCCTAGCGGCCTACAATGAGCAGTTCTTC
.,TRBJ2-7,.,TRBV5-5,14,CASSLGALGYEQYF,TGTGCCAGCAGCCTCGGAGCCCTGGGCTACGAGCAGTACTTC
TRBD2,TRBJ2-1,once,TRBV5-4,18,CASSFSQAGGYSYNEQFF,TGTGCCAGCAGCTTTTCCCAAGCGGGGGGATATTCCTACAATGAGCAGTTCTTC
.,TRBJ2-3,many,TRBV9,12,CASSDQEDTQYF,TGTGCCAGCAGCGACCAAGAAGATACGCAGTATTTT
TRBD2,TRBJ2-1,.,TRBV5-3,19,CARSPPRSHGGGAYNEQFF,TGTGCCAGAAGCCCCCCTAGGTCCCACGGGGGGGGAGCCTACAATGAGCAGTTCTTC
.,TRBJ2-3,.,TRBV28,15,CASTTLGGSTDTQYF,TGTGCCAGCACAACCCTAGGGGGAAGCACAGATACGCAGTATTTT
.,TRBJ1-2,.,TRBV4-1,15,CASSQHDGPNYGYTF,TGCGCCAGCAGCCAACATGACGGACCTAACTATGGCTACACCTTC
.,TRBJ1-4,many,TRBV6-6,15,CASSYPGATNEKLFF,TGTGCCAGCAGTTACCCTGGGGCAACTAATGAAAAACTGTTTTTT
.,TRBJ2-5,.,TRBV6-5,14,CASSYEPYQETQYF,TGTGCCAGCAGTTACGAGCCCTATCAAGAGACCCAGTACTTC
.,TRBJ2-3,.,TRBV5-4,15,CASSFASGRLDTQYF,TGTGCCAGCAGCTTCGCCAGCGGGCGATTGGATACGCAGTATTTT
TRBD1,TRBJ2-7,.,TRBV7-9,16,CASSLASGTGRYEQYF,TGTGCCAGCAGCTTAGCGTCCGGGACAGGGAGGTACGAGCAGTACTTC
TRBD2,TRBJ2-3,.,TRBV23-1,19,CASSHATSGVPTCTDTQYF,TGCGCCAGCAGTCATGCCACTAGCGGGGTTCCTACGTGCACAGATACGCAGTATTTT
TRBD2,TRBJ2-3,.,TRBV7-9,16,CASTPGGREGTDTQYF,TGTGCCAGCACCCCTGGGGGGAGGGAGGGCACAGATACGCAGTATTTT
TRBD1,TRBJ1-5,.,TRBV6-2/TRBV6-3,17,CASSWRDRPIRNQPQHF,TGTGCCAGCAGTTGGCGGGACAGACCAATTCGCAATCAGCCCCAGCATTTT
.,TRBJ1-4,few,TRBV27,15,CASRTRLLTNEKLFF,TGTGCCAGCAGGACTCGTTTGTTAACTAATGAAAAACTGTTTTTT
TRBD2,TRBJ2-1,once,TRBV6-1,18,CASSERLAGDYGGYEQFF,TGTGCCAGCAGTGAAAGGCTAGCGGGAGACTACGGCGGTTATGAGCAGTTCTTC
.,TRBJ1-4,.,TRBV5-6,17,CASSSYRGLGTNEKLFF,TGTGCCAGCAGCTCGTACCGGGGTCTCGGAACTAATGAAAAACTGTTTTTT
TRBD2,TRBJ2-6,.,TRBV18,19,CASSPGTSGIFSGANVLTF,TGTGCCAGCTCACCAGGGACTAGCGGGATTTTTTCTGGGGCCAACGTCCTGACTTTC
.,TRBJ1-6,few,TRBV5-1,17,CASSIGDGRGHNSPLHF,TGCGCCAGCAGTATTGGGGACGGCAGGGGACATAATTCACCCCTCCACTTT
TRBD1,TRBJ2-7,.,TRBV7-9,15,CASSRAGGASYEQYF,TGTGCCAGCAGCCGTGCAGGGGGCGCCTCCTACGAGCAGTACTTC
.,TRBJ2-1,.,TRBV11-2,12,CASSLSQDEQFF,TGTGCCAGCAGCTTATCGCAGGATGAGCAGTTCTTC
.,TRBJ1-1,.,TRBV29-1,12,CSVVSATTEAFF,TGCAGCGTTGTGAGTGCTACCACTGAAGCTTTCTTT
TRBD2,TRBJ2-7,once,TRBV6-2/TRBV6-3,15,CASSYGLAGVGEQYF,TGTGCCAGCAGTTACGGACTAGCGGGAGTGGGCGAGCAGTACTTC
.,TRBJ2-3,.,TRBV6-5,11,CASRAGDTQYF,TGTGCCAGCAGGGCTGGAGATACGCAGTATTTT